In this sample, the clone carrying this TCR beta chain turned up many times. What it binds is unknown. Unique molecular identifiers had been added to the TCR beta cDNA libraries. From approximately 1 to 10 million T cells, hundreds of thousands of cDNA molecules were obtained. TCRdb independently ran MiXCR on the PCR reads; one entry per CDR3 protein. The table lists approximately 730,000 distinct CDR3 sequences, 25% to 30% of them singletons, with around 0.55% in the top ten. These data originate in a study of post-analysis software for immune sequencing data. General study points: Controls had lower frequencies than patients of 4 or 5 TRBV segments, which included TRBV5-6, TRBV5-1 and TRBV20-1. Normalized Chao1 diversity was significantly reduced in patients versus controls. Samples sharing a preparation batch grouped tightly together when assessed by F measure.

The CDR3 covers 15 residues. J lost 5 bases, V lost 3 bases, and 10 bases had no gene match. The germline gives CDR1 DFQATT, CDR2 SNEGSKA (reference sequence). Sequencing was done on a sample of blood. The sequence was obtained from a girl between 5 and 17 years old with multiple sclerosis. V and J are TRBV20-1 and TRBJ2-7; 10 positions agree with TRBD2. DNA of the CDR3: TGCAGTGCTAGTCCGCTAGCGGGGGTTTCCGACGAGCAGTACTTC. Translated, it gives CSASPLAGVSDEQYF.